The 25 T cell receptor beta chains reported below all come from one sample, sequenced in a study of beta chain features in type 1 diabetes. The entirety of the isolated RNA underwent reverse transcription, so expressed TCRB transcripts were sequenced. Generated by immunoSEQ multiplex PCR, the TCRdb table keeps only in-frame clones and is missing some. The data contain a few hundred thousand clones, around 16% of them singletons. The sequencing sample was made of naive CD4+ T cells from blood. All receptors come from a woman aged 18-29 years in good health.

The rearrangement joins TRBV9 to TRBJ2-1; TRBD2 matches at 12 bases. Looked up from germline, CDR1 is SGDLS and CDR2 is YYNGEE. This CDR3 region has 19 residues. Trimming at V came to 3 bases and at J to 0 bases, leaving 10 bases not matched to a gene. The CDR3 sequence is CASSEGLAGLYSSYNEQFF. Here the CDR3 DNA reads TGTGCCAGCAGCGAAGGACTAGCGGGGCTATATAGCTCCTACAATGAGCAGTTCTTC.

The chain combines TRBV29-1 with TRBJ2-1; 10 bases match TRBD2. V trimming: 7 bases; J trimming: 15 bases; junction bases outside the gene matches: 18. The CDR3 is 14 amino acids. CDR1 and CDR2 (germline): SQVTM, ANQGSEA. The CDR3 here is CSASVGLAGAGGFF. CDR3 DNA: TGCAGCGCCTCGGTCGGGCTAGCGGGAGCCGGGGGGTTCTTC.

V gene TRBV28 combines with J gene TRBJ2-7; 7 nucleotides match TRBD2. CDR3 length: 15 residues. Germline loops: CDR1 MDHEN, CDR2 SYDVKM. J gave up 3 bases and V 2 bases, and 7 bases lay outside the gene matches. CDR3 sequence (DNA): TGTGCCAGCAGTTTACCGGGGCGGGGGAACTACGAGCAGTACTTC. It encodes CASSLPGRGNYEQYF.

The CDR3 bases are TGTGCCAGCAGTCCCCGGACAGGGGACCCCTACGAGCAGTACTTC. Its translation is CASSPRTGDPYEQYF. This chain connects TRBV27 to TRBJ2-7, with 9 bases lining up with TRBD1. The germline gives CDR1 MNHEY, CDR2 SMNVEV (reference sequence). The junction had 7 bases not matched to a gene; V was cut back by 5 bases and J by 2 bases. The CDR3 has 15 residues.

The chain links TRBV19 to TRBJ2-1; D remains unclear. Germline V CDR1 and CDR2: LNHDA, SQIVND (reference sequence). The CDR3 has 11 residues. V was clipped by 3 bases and J by 6 bases, with 3 bases between them. Here the CDR3 reads CASSMANEQFF. The DNA for the CDR3 is TGTGCCAGTAGTATGGCCAATGAGCAGTTCTTC. Full variable domain (remainder filled in from reference TRBV19 and TRBJ2-1): DGGITQSPKYLFRKEGQNVTLSCEQNLNHDAMYWYRQDPGQGLRLIYYSQIVNDFQKGDIAEGYSVSREKKESFPLTVTSAQKNPTAFYLCASSMANEQFFGPGTRLTVL.

The CDR3 sequence is CASSYRGRSYEQYF. The CDR3 DNA reads TGTGCCAGCAGTTACAGGGGCCGGTCCTACGAGCAGTACTTC. The chain has TRBV28 and TRBJ2-7; 7 bases map to TRBD1. The CDR3 runs 14 residues. Germline lookup yields CDR1 MDHEN and CDR2 SYDVKM. V lost 4 bases and J lost 1; bases outside the gene matches: 4.

This chain uses TRBV11-3 with TRBJ1-1, with 7 bases lining up with TRBD1. CDR1 SGHNT and CDR2 YENEEA come from the germline V gene. Trimming at V came to 4 bases and at J to 3 bases, leaving 5 bases not matched to a gene. This CDR3 region has 14 residues. The CDR3 sequence: CASSSRTGDTEAFF. CDR3 sequence (DNA): TGTGCCAGCAGCTCCCGGACAGGAGACACTGAAGCTTTCTTT.

This clone was detected only a few times. Other DNA sequences in the sample encode the same CDR3. This chain uses TRBV28 with TRBJ1-1, with 7 bases that match TRBD1. V was clipped by 6 bases and J by 1 base; unmatched bases: 8. The CDR3 has 15 residues. The germline CDR1 and CDR2 sequences are MDHEN and SYDVKM. The CDR3 bases are TGTGCCAGCAGCCTCGGGGACAGACCGAACACTGAAGCTTTCTTT. Translated, it gives CASSLGDRPNTEAFF.

This clone has more than one count but fewer than ten. This sequence joins TRBV29-1 and TRBJ2-7; D is uncertain. The length of the CDR3 is 12 residues. Trimming took off 4 bases at V and 1 base at J, with 8 bases between the two ends. Germline CDR1 and CDR2: SQVTM and ANQGSEA. In nucleotides, the CDR3 is TGCAGCGTTGCGCCGGGTTCCTACGAGCAGTACTTC. Protein sequence: CSVAPGSYEQYF.

This clone was observed once. J is TRBJ2-5 and V is TRBV7-2; TRBD1 agrees at 9 bases. V gave up 1 base and J gave up 6 bases; unmatched junction bases: 6. Germline V CDR1 and CDR2: SGHTA, FQGNSA. This CDR3 has 15 residues. The CDR3 is CASSLGGTGQQTQYF. The CDR3 nucleotides read TGTGCCAGCAGCTTAGGGGGGACAGGGCAACAGACCCAGTACTTC. Complete variable domain (other parts from reference TRBV7-2 and TRBJ2-5): GAGVSQSPSNKVTEKGKDVELRCDPISGHTALYWYRQSLGQGLEFLIYFQGNSAPDKSGLPSDRFSAERTGGSVSTLTIQRTQQEDSAVYLCASSLGGTGQQTQYFGPGTRLLVL.

This clone was picked up a small number of times. The chain combines TRBV9 with TRBJ2-1; tentative D call: TRBD2 (6 bases). V was clipped by 0 bases and J by 7 bases, with 17 bases between them. Per germline, CDR1 SGDLS and CDR2 YYNGEE. The CDR3 consists of 16 residues. CDR3 coding DNA: TGTGCCAGCAGCGTAGATTTAGGAGGGTCAAGGAATGAGCAGTTCTTC. It encodes CASSVDLGGSRNEQFF.

This clone showed up just a few times. The chain has TRBV25-1 and TRBJ2-3; TRBD1 aligns across 7 bases. This CDR3 has 14 residues. V shed 10 bases, J shed 4 bases, and the junction held 11 bases outside the gene matches. The V gene's germline CDR1 is MGHDK and CDR2 SYGVNS. CDR3: CATGRGGWADTQYF. CDR3 nucleotide sequence: TGTGCCACGGGGAGAGGGGGCTGGGCAGATACGCAGTATTTT.

The chain carries TRBV7-9 and TRBJ1-3; tentative D call: TRBD1 (5 bases). Germline CDR1 reads SEHNR; CDR2 reads FQNEAQ (reference sequence). V was clipped by 2 bases and J by 0 bases, with 11 bases between them. This CDR3 is built from 16 residues. CDR3 DNA: TGTGCCAGCAGCTTATCGAAGGGGTACTCTGGAAACACCATATATTTT. As protein: CASSLSKGYSGNTIYF.

This chain links TRBV6-5 with TRBJ2-2; D call uncertain. The CDR3 extends over 15 amino acids. Germline CDR1 and CDR2: MNHEY and SVGAGI. Trimming removed 6 bases from V and 0 bases from J, with 11 bases in between. CDR3 nucleotide sequence: TGTGCCAGCAGGCGGAATCTAGCGAACACCGGGGAGCTGTTTTTT. Its translation is CASRRNLANTGELFF.

This clone was observed a few times. The rearrangement links TRBV28 to TRBJ1-2; 11 bases map to TRBD1. There are 16 residues in the CDR3. Germline V gene data show CDR1 as MDHEN and CDR2 as SYDVKM. Trimming removed 3 bases from V and 4 bases from J; junction bases left unmatched: 7. This CDR3 reads CASSLGQGVGSYGYTF. Written as DNA, the CDR3 is TGTGCCAGCAGTTTGGGACAGGGGGTCGGCAGCTATGGCTACACCTTC.

The V call is TRBV7-9, the J call TRBJ2-3; no clear D gene. Germline CDR1 SEHNR, CDR2 FQNEAQ (reference sequence). The CDR3 is 13 residues long. V was shortened by 5 bases and J by 2 bases, with 8 bases between the two germline ends. CDR3 sequence reads: CASSALNTDTQYF. CDR3 nucleotides: TGTGCCAGCAGCGCGCTTAACACAGATACGCAGTATTTT.

The chain links TRBV12-2 to TRBJ2-7; the table's D call, TRBD1, was not checked against the DNA. TRBV12-2 is a pseudogene segment. The CDR3 extends over 10 amino acids. For the CDR3, the DNA is TGTGCAAGTTGGGTCAGGGAGCAGTACTTC. This sequence encodes CASWVREQYF.

V is TRBV29-1 and J is TRBJ2-3; D might be TRBD1 (6 bases). Germline V gene data show CDR1 as SQVTM and CDR2 as ANQGSEA. The V gene lost 1 base and the J gene lost 4 bases, with 18 bases spanning the gap. The CDR3 loop spans 16 amino acids. DNA of the CDR3: TGCAGCGTTGAAGCGTCCGGGACAAGGTCCCCAGATACGCAGTATTTT. It specifies CSVEASGTRSPDTQYF.

This clone was observed a handful of times. This chain connects TRBV6-6 to TRBJ2-6, with D hard to call. The CDR3 consists of 15 residues. Germline V gene sequence: CDR1 MNHNY, CDR2 SVGAGI (reference sequence). The V end was cut by 2 bases, the J end by 1 base, with 6 bases between. The CDR3 sequence is CASSYTGSGANVLTF. In DNA form, the CDR3 reads TGTGCCAGCAGTTACACCGGGTCTGGGGCCAACGTCCTGACTTTC.

The rearrangement links TRBV7-8 to TRBJ2-2, with 7 bases that match TRBD1. The CDR3 length is 14 residues. Germline V CDR1 and CDR2: SGHVS, FQNEAQ. The J segment lost 5 bases and the V segment lost 4 bases, leaving 4 bases of the junction unmatched. The CDR3 DNA sequence: TGTGCCAGCAGCTCCCAGGGACAGACCGGGGAGCTGTTTTTT. It translates to CASSSQGQTGELFF.

This clone was seen more than once but under ten times. This chain uses TRBV9 with TRBJ2-1; D is perhaps TRBD1 (6 bases). Germline V gives CDR1 SGDLS, CDR2 YYNGEE. The V and J ends lost 2 bases and 6 bases respectively, with 18 bases between them. The CDR3 is 16 residues long. CDR3 bases: TGTGCCAGCAGCGTGTTTCACAGGGACGGCAGCAATGAGCAGTTCTTC. It is translated as CASSVFHRDGSNEQFF.

This clone was seen more than once but under ten times. This chain links TRBV29-1 with TRBJ1-2; D uncertain. The germline V gene encodes CDR1 SQVTM and CDR2 ANQGSEA. V was trimmed by 4 bases and J by 2 bases, leaving 11 bases between them. This CDR3 region has 13 residues. The CDR3 is CSVVEVRNYGYTF. CDR3 DNA: TGCAGCGTTGTTGAGGTCAGAAACTATGGCTACACCTTC.

The V gene is TRBV19, the J gene TRBJ2-4; tentatively, D is TRBD2 (5 bases). The ends were cut back, 4 bases at V and 1 base at J, with 11 bases in the middle. The CDR3 extends over 15 amino acids. Germline V gene lookup returns CDR1 LNHDA and CDR2 SQIVND (reference sequence). For the CDR3, the DNA is TGTGCCAGTAGTAACACGGGGAGTGCCAAAAACATTCAGTACTTC. Its protein product is CASSNTGSAKNIQYF.

The J gene is TRBJ1-5, the V gene TRBV6-5; no clear D. The germline V gene has CDR1 MNHEY and CDR2 SVGAGI. This CDR3 has 15 amino acids. The V gene lost 5 bases and the J gene lost 0 bases, with 11 bases spanning the gap. CDR3 in amino acids: CASSGSTDSNQPQHF. Here the CDR3 DNA reads TGTGCCAGCAGTGGAAGTACAGATAGCAATCAGCCCCAGCATTTT.

The V and J genes are TRBV11-2 and TRBJ2-1, with 11 bases identical to TRBD2. Per germline, CDR1 SGHAT and CDR2 FQNNGV. V lost 2 bases and J lost 5; bases outside the gene matches: 8. The CDR3 has 17 amino acids. DNA for the CDR3: TGTGCCAGCAGCTTAACCATCATAGCGGGAGGGAACAATGAGCAGTTCTTC. It yields the protein CASSLTIIAGGNNEQFF.